The rows below give T cell receptor beta chains drawn from one sample of a study of human thymus T cells. Using immunoSEQ multiplex PCR, the repertoire was profiled, and TCRdb retains in-frame clones only, with some absent. The repertoire consists of fewer than 90,000 clones, with just over 95% occurring once and the leading ten covering approximately 0.03%. Sample: thymus tissue. These receptor sequences come from a boy younger than two with a congenital heart defect but otherwise immunologically healthy. CDR3s leave out the opening cysteine and the closing phenylalanine or tryptophan. Each record gives: V gene, CDR3 protein.

TRBV6-6 | ASRIKTAREQF
TRBV5-6 | ASSLRQGIYEQY
TRBV7-9 | ASSLVEGGGTDTQY
TRBV4-2 | ASSQELLTSNYGYT
TRBV5-1 | ASSPPDRGYGYT
TRBV19 | ASSAHTGLWTEAF
TRBV28 | ASSRVAGPSEQF
TRBV13 | ASSLSTQEAQY
TRBV2 | ASRNRGRNDGYT
TRBV6-6 | ASSYSTRGEQY
TRBV5-4 | ASSKATNEKLF